The sequence of this T cell receptor (beta chain) was determined in a study of T cell responses to AZD1222 COVID-19 vaccine. Sequencing used immunoSEQ multiplex PCR; TCRdb keeps in-frame clones, though not all of them. This repertoire shows some 87,000 clones, over 75% found once; its top ten account for roughly 32%. Study outcomes and limitations: An increase in Spike-specific TCR breadth and depth was observed after two AZD1222 doses. Epitopes outside B.1.351 and B.1.1.7 mutated regions reportedly drew nearly half of spike TCRs. Regions 160-218 and 743-854 dominated among vaccine-associated CD4 TCRs spanning spike. The peak T cell response came first, and repertoires were sampled only after it.

This clone occurred once. As yet, its antigen is unknown. Trimming took off 0 bases at V and 5 bases at J, with 8 bases between the two ends. The length of the CDR3 is 15 residues. Germline V gives CDR1 LNHNV, CDR2 YYDKDF (reference sequence). This clonotype was sampled from an adult in good health. The sequencing used peripheral blood, collected on day 0 of AZD1222 vaccination. The gene calls are TRBV15 and TRBJ1-6; TRBD1 might be the D (6 bases). CDR3 sequence (DNA): TGTGCCACCAGCAGAGATTGGACAGATAATTCACCCCTCCACTTT. Amino acid sequence: CATSRDWTDNSPLHF.